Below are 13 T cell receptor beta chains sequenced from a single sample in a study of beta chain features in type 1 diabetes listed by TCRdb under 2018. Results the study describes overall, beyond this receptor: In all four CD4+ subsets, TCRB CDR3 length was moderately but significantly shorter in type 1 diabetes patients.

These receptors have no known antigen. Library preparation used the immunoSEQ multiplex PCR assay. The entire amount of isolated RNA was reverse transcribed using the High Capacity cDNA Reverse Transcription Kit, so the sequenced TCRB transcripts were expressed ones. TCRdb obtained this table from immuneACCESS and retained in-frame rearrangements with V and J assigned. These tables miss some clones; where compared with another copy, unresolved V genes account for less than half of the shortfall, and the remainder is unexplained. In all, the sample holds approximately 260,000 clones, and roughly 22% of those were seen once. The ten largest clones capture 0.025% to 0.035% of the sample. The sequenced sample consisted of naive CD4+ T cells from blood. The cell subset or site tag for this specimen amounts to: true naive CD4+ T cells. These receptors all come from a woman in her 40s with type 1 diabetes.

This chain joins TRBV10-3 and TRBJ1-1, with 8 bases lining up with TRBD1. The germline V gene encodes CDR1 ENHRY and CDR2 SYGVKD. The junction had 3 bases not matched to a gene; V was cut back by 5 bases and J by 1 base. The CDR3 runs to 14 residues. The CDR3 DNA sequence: TGTGCCATCAGTTCCGACAGGGGGAACACTGAAGCTTTCTTT. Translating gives CAISSDRGNTEAFF.

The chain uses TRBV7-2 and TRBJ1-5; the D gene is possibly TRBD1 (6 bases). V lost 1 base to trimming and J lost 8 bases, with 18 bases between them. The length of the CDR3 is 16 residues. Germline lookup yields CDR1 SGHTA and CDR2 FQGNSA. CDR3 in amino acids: CASSLGLDRLWEPQHF. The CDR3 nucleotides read TGTGCCAGCAGCTTAGGTCTCGACAGGCTGTGGGAGCCCCAGCATTTT.

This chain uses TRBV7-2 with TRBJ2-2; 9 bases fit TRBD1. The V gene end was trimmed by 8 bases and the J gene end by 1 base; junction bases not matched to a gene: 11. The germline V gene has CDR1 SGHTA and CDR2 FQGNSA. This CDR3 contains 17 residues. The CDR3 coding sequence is TGTGCCAGCTCCTGGACAGGGGCAGGAGGGAACACCGGGGAGCTGTTTTTT. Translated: CASSWTGAGGNTGELFF.

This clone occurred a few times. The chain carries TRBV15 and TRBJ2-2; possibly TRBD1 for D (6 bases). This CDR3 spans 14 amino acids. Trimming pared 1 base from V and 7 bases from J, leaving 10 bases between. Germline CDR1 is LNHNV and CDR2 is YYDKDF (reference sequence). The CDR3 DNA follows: TGTGCCACCAGCAGAGGAACAGGGCACGGGGAGCTGTTTTTT. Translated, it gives CATSRGTGHGELFF.

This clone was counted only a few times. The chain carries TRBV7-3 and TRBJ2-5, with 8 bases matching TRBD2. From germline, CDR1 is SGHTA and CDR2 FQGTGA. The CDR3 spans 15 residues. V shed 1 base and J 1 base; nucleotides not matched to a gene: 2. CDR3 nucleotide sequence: TGTGCCAGCAGCTTAATTAGCGGGGTCCAAGAGACCCAGTACTTC. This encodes CASSLISGVQETQYF.

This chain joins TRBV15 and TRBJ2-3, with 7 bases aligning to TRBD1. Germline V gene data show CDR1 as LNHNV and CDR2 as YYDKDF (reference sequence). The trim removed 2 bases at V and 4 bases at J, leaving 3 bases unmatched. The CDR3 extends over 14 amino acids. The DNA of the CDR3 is TGTGCCACCAGCAGAAGACAGGGCCCAGATACGCAGTATTTT. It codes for CATSRRQGPDTQYF.

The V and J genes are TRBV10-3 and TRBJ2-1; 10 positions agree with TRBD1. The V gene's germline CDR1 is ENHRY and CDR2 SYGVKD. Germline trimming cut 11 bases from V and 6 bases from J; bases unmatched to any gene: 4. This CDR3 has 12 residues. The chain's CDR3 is CALRDRGNEQFF. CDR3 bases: TGTGCCCTCCGGGACAGGGGCAATGAGCAGTTCTTC.

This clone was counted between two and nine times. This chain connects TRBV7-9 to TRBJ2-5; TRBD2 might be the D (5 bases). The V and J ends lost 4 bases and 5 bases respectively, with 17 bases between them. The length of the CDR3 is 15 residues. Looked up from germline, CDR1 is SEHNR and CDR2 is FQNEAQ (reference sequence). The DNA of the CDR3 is TGTGCCAGCAGCTCCCGGCCCGTGAGAGGGGAGACCCAGTACTTC. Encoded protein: CASSSRPVRGETQYF.

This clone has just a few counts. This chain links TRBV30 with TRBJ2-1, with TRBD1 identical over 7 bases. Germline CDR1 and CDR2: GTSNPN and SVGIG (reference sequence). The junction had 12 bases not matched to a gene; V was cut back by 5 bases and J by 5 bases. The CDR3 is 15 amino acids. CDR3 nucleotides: TGTGCCTGGGCCCGAACAGGGGCTGGGGACAATGAGCAGTTCTTC. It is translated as CAWARTGAGDNEQFF.

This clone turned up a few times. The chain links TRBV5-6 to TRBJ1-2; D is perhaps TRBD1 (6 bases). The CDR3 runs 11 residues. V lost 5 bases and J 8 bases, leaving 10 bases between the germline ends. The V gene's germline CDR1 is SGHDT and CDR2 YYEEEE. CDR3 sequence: CASSWDTGYTF. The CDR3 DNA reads TGTGCCAGCAGTTGGGACACGGGCTACACCTTC. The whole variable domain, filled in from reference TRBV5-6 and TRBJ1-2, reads DAGVTQSPTHLIKTRGQQVTLRCSPKSGHDTVSWYQQALGQGPQFIFQYYEEEERQRGNFPDRFSGHQFPNYSSELNVNALLLGDSALYLCASSWDTGYTFGSGTRLTVV.

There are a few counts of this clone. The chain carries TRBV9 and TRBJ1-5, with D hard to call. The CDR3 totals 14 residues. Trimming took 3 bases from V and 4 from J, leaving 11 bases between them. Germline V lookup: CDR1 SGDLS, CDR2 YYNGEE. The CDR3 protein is CASSASGTNQPQHF. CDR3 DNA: TGTGCCAGCAGCGCCTCGGGAACGAATCAGCCCCAGCATTTT. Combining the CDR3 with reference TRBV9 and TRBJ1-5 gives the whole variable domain DSGVTQTPKHLITATGQRVTLRCSPRSGDLSVYWYQQSLDQGLQFLIQYYNGEERAKGNILERFSAQQFPDLHSELNLSSLELGDSALYFCASSASGTNQPQHFGDGTRLSIL.

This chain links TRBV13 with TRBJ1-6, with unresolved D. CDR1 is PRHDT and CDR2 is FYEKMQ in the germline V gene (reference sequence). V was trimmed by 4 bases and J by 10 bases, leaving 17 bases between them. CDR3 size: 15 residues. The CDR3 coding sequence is TGTGCCAGCAGCTACGCTGGACTGCTCGGATCACCCCTCCACTTT. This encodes CASSYAGLLGSPLHF.

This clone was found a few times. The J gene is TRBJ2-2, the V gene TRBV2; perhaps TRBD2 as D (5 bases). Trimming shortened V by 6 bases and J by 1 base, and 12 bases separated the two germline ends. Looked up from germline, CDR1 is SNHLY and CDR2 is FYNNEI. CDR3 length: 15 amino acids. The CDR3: CASSQLGVNTGELFF. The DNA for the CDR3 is TGTGCCAGCAGCCAGCTCGGGGTGAACACCGGGGAGCTGTTTTTT.